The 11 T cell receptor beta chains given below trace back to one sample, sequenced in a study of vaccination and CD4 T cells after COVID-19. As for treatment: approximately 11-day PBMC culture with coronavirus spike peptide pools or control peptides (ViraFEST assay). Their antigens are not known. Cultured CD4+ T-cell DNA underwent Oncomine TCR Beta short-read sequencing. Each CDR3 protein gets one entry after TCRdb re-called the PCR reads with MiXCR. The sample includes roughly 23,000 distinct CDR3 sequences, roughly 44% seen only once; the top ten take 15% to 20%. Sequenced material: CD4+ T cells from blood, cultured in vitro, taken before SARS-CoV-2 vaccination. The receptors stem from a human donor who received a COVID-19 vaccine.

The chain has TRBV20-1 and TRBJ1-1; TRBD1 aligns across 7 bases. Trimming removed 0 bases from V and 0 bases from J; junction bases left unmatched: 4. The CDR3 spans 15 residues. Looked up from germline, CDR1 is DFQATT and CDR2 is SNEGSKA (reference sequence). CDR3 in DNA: TGCAGTGCTAGAGATTTCACAGGGGTGAACACTGAAGCTTTCTTT. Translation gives CSARDFTGVNTEAFF.

The CDR3 region is CATSDPRLAGVTDTQYF. The CDR3 coding sequence is TGTGCCACCAGTGACCCAAGACTAGCGGGGGTCACAGATACGCAGTATTTT. V gene TRBV24-1 combines with J gene TRBJ2-3; 12 bases are a match to TRBD2. In germline, CDR1 is KGHDR, CDR2 SFDVKD. The CDR3 runs 17 residues. J lost 2 bases, V lost 4 bases, and 6 bases had no gene match.

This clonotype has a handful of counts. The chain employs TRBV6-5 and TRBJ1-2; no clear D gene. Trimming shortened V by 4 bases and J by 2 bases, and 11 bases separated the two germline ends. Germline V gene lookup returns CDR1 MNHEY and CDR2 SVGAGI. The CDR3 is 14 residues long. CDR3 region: CASSLGASNYGYTF. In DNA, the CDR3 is TGTGCCAGCAGTTTAGGTGCATCGAACTATGGCTACACCTTC.

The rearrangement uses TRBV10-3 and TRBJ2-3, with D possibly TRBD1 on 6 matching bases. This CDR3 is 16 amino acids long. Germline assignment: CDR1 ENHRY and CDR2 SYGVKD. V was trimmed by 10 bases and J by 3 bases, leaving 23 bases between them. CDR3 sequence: CATLGTTGPGTDTQYF. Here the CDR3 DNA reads TGTGCCACCCTTGGGACAACCGGCCCTGGGACAGATACGCAGTATTTT.

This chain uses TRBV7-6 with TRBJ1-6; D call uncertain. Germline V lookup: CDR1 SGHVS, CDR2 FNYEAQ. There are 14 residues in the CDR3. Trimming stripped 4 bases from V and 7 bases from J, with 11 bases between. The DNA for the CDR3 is TGTGCCAGCAGCTCCGGGCAATGGAATTCACCCCTCCACTTT. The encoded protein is CASSSGQWNSPLHF.

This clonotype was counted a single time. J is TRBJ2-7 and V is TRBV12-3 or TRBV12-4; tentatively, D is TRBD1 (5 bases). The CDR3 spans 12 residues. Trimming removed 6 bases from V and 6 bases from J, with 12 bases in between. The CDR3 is CASSQGEGEQYF. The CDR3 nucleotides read TGTGCCAGCAGCCAAGGGGAAGGCGAGCAGTACTTC.

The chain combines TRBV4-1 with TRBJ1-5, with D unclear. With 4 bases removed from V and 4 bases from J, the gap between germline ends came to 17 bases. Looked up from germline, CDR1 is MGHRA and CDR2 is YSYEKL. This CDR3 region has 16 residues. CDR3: CASSPNERGGNQPQHF. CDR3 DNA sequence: TGCGCCAGCAGCCCGAACGAACGGGGTGGGAATCAGCCCCAGCATTTT.

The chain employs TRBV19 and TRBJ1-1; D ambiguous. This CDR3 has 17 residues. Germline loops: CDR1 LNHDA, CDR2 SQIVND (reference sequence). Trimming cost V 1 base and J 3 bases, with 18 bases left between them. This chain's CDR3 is CASSIAVKLGGDTEAFF. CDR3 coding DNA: TGTGCCAGTAGTATAGCGGTCAAGTTGGGCGGCGACACTGAAGCTTTCTTT. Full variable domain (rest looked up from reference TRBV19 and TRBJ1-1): DGGITQSPKYLFRKEGQNVTLSCEQNLNHDAMYWYRQDPGQGLRLIYYSQIVNDFQKGDIAEGYSVSREKKESFPLTVTSAQKNPTAFYLCASSIAVKLGGDTEAFFGQGTRLTVV.

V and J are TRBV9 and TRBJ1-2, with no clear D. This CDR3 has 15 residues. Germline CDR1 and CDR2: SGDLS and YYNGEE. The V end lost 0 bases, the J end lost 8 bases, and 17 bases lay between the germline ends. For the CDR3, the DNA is TGTGCCAGCAGCGTAGGGAACCTCCCCCGGGAGGGCTACACCTTC. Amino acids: CASSVGNLPREGYTF.

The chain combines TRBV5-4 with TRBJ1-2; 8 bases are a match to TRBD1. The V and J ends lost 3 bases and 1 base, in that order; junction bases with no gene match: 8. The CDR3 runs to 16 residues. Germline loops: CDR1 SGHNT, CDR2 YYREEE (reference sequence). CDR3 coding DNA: TGTGCCAGCAGCTCGCCCGGACAGGGCTATAACTATGGCTACACCTTC. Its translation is CASSSPGQGYNYGYTF. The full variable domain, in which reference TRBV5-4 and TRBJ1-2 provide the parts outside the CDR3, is ETGVTQSPTHLIKTRGQQVTLRCSSQSGHNTVSWYQQALGQGPQFIFQYYREEENGRGNFPPRFSGLQFPNYSSELNVNALELDDSALYLCASSSPGQGYNYGYTFGSGTRLTVV.

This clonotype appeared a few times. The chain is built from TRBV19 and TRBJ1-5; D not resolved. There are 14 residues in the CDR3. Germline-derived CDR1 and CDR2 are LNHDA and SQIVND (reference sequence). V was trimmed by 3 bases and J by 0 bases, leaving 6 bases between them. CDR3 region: CASSMGISNQPQHF. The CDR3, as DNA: TGTGCCAGTAGTATGGGGATTAGCAATCAGCCCCAGCATTTT.